These 2 T cell receptor beta chains were all obtained from the same sample, sequenced in a study of blood T cell repertoires in COVID-19. Only in-frame clones appear in the TCRdb table, and some are missing; sequencing was by immunoSEQ multiplex PCR. In the table there are about 350,000 clones, around nine tenths of which are singletons. Specimen: PBMCs or T cells enriched from blood (not recorded which). All receptors come from a woman aged 30 to 39 who had been exposed to COVID-19.

The gene calls are TRBV5-1 and TRBJ1-5, with 7 bases fitting TRBD1. Germline CDR1 and CDR2: SGHRS and YFSETQ. The CDR3 is 15 amino acids. Trimming cost V 4 bases and J 5 bases; bases outside gene matches: 9. The chain's CDR3 is CASSAGTGDHQPQHF. The CDR3 DNA reads as TGCGCCAGCAGCGCCGGAACAGGGGATCATCAGCCCCAGCATTTT.

This chain links TRBV11-2 with TRBJ2-7; tentative D call: TRBD2 (6 bases). Germline lookup yields CDR1 SGHAT and CDR2 FQNNGV. The CDR3 is 16 residues long. Deletions cut 0 bases from V and 0 bases from J, with 12 bases between. CDR3 loop: CASSLDMSGFSYEQYF. Here the CDR3 DNA reads TGTGCCAGCAGCTTAGATATGAGCGGGTTCTCCTACGAGCAGTACTTC.